Below are 9 T cell receptor beta chains sequenced from a single sample in a study of shared clonotypes between healthy human individuals. CD45RO-negative CD8 cells positively selected for CCR7 made up the naive population, which excluded terminally differentiated effector memory CD45RA+ cells. Clones were sequenced by immunoSEQ multiplex PCR, and TCRdb holds only the in-frame ones, with some missing. The top ten hold under 0.3% of the sample, which has fewer than 1 million clones, 96% seen once. Source material: naive CD8+ T cells sorted from blood. The receptor set was obtained from a man aged 30-40 years in good health.

The CDR3 here is CASSQTGGEGDTQYF. For the CDR3, the DNA is TGTGCCAGCTCCCAGACAGGGGGCGAGGGTGATACGCAGTATTTT. V is TRBV6-5 and J is TRBJ2-3; 10 bases align to TRBD1. Trimming cost V 8 bases and J 6 bases; bases outside gene matches: 11. Looked up from germline, CDR1 is MNHEY and CDR2 is SVGAGI. This CDR3 is 15 amino acids long.

V is TRBV7-8 and J is TRBJ2-1, with D possibly TRBD1 on 5 matching bases. V shed 2 bases and J shed 15 bases, with 17 bases lying between them. The germline V gene encodes CDR1 SGHVS and CDR2 FQNEAQ. This CDR3 comprises 13 residues. CDR3 residues: CASSLQGSFWRFF. The CDR3 bases are TGTGCCAGCAGCTTACAGGGCAGTTTTTGGCGGTTCTTC. Full variable domain (outside the CDR3, taken from reference TRBV7-8 and TRBJ2-1): GAGVSQSPRYKVAKRGQDVALRCDPISGHVSLFWYQQALGQGPEFLTYFQNEAQLDKSGLPSDRFFAERPEGSVSTLKIQRTQQEDSAVYLCASSLQGSFWRFFGPGTRLTVL.

The chain links TRBV11-1 to TRBJ1-1, with D unresolved. The CDR3 extends over 13 amino acids. The V gene lost 3 bases and the J gene lost 1 base, with 6 bases spanning the gap. From germline, CDR1 is SGHAT and CDR2 FQDESV (reference sequence). The CDR3 sequence is CASSLHRNTEAFF. The CDR3 nucleotides are TGTGCCAGCAGCTTGCACAGGAACACTGAAGCTTTCTTT.

V and J are TRBV29-1 and TRBJ2-7; possible D gene TRBD2, 5 bases. The V gene lost 3 bases and the J gene lost 2 bases, with 8 bases spanning the gap. The CDR3 extends over 12 amino acids. CDR1 is SQVTM and CDR2 is ANQGSEA in the germline V gene. CDR3 nucleotide sequence: TGCAGCGTTGAGGCGGGTCCCTACGAGCAGTACTTC. The encoded protein is CSVEAGPYEQYF.

This sequence joins TRBV4-2 and TRBJ2-2, with 10 bases lining up with TRBD2. Germline V gene lookup returns CDR1 LGHNA and CDR2 YNFKEQ. The CDR3 runs to 21 residues. V gave up 3 bases and J gave up 4 bases; unmatched junction bases: 20. The CDR3: CASSQDLAGDLDRGGTGELFF. CDR3 in DNA: TGTGCCAGCAGCCAGGACCTAGCGGGAGATCTGGACAGAGGGGGCACCGGGGAGCTGTTTTTT.

The chain has TRBV7-9 and TRBJ2-1; D may be TRBD2 (6 bases). V was trimmed by 6 bases and J by 6 bases, leaving 21 bases between them. This CDR3 is built from 16 residues. From germline, CDR1 is SEHNR and CDR2 FQNEAQ (reference sequence). DNA of the CDR3: TGTGCCAGCAGACCTACCGGCCCCCTAGCGAGCAATGAGCAGTTCTTC. Translating gives CASRPTGPLASNEQFF.

To note about this clone: The junction and the germline gene differ at one end; a read error may be behind it. CDR3 DNA: TGTGCCAGCAGCTTGAGTGCGGGAGCGCCCCACTTC. It is translated as CASSLSAGAPHF. The chain couples TRBV7-9 to TRBJ2-5; TRBD2 matches 7 bases. In germline, CDR1 is SEHNR, CDR2 FQNEAQ (reference sequence). The CDR3 totals 12 residues. Based on the CDR3 plus reference TRBV7-9 and TRBJ2-5, the full variable domain is DTGVSQNPRHKITKRGQNVTFRCDPISEHNRLYWYRQTLGQGPEFLTYFQNEAQLEKSRLLSDRFSAERPKGSFSTLEIQRTEQGDSAMYLCASSLSAGAPHFGPGTRLLVL.

This clone occurred once. V and J are TRBV6-4 and TRBJ2-3; no clear D gene. Germline CDR1 reads MRHNA; CDR2 reads SNTAGT. CDR3 length equals 15 residues. Deletions cut 0 bases from V and 6 bases from J, with 13 bases between. CDR3 residues: CASSDSNRQADTQYF. The CDR3, as DNA: TGTGCCAGCAGTGACTCGAATCGCCAGGCGGATACGCAGTATTTT.

This rearrangement joins TRBV29-1 to TRBJ2-1; TRBD2 agrees at 7 bases. The ends lost 4 bases at V and 9 bases at J; junction bases unmatched: 9. Germline V gene sequence: CDR1 SQVTM, CDR2 ANQGSEA. The CDR3 spans 13 residues. The CDR3 nucleotides are TGCAGCGTTGGGGTGGCGGGAGTCATTGAGCAGTTCTTC. Amino acid sequence: CSVGVAGVIEQFF.